This T cell receptor beta chain was sequenced in a study of Ad26.COV2.S vaccination and SARS-CoV-2 variants. Study summary: The Ad26.COV2.S arm of the COV1001 trial was where the donor was placed. Findings and limits, study-wide: Spike-specific CD8+ and CD4+ T cell responses reportedly showed substantial breadth after vaccination. Placebo recipients trailed vaccine recipients in spike-specific TCR breadth.

Comment on this clone: What it binds is unknown.

Treatment described: around 19 received Ad26.COV2.S at low or high dose, single or two shots; several received placebo; per-sample allocation not given. Sampling was done on day 63 after the first vaccine or placebo injection. As its vector, the vaccine had Ad26, which expressed Wuhan-strain SARS-CoV-2 spike. V lost 2 bases to trimming and J lost 6 bases; unmatched junction nucleotides: 7. The length of the CDR3 is 15 residues. In germline, CDR1 is MNHEY, CDR2 SVGAGI. Sequencing was performed with immunoSEQ multiplex PCR; in TCRdb, only in-frame clones are kept and a portion is missing. In the table there are 410,000 or so clones, about 93% of which are singletons.

This receptor was identified in a person between 18 and 59 years old who received the Ad26.COV2.S COVID-19 vaccine or a placebo. The chain recombines TRBV6-5 with TRBJ2-1, with 7 bases aligning to TRBD2. Here the sequenced sample was peripheral blood, taken in a trial of Ad26.COV2.S vaccine versus placebo. This CDR3 reads CASSYASSGSNEQFF. The CDR3 bases are TGTGCCAGCAGTTACGCGTCTAGCGGAAGCAATGAGCAGTTCTTC.